The clone carrying this TCR beta chain was counted many times. Antigen specificity is unknown. This entry belongs to a study of spatial heterogeneity in lung cancer. General study points: Mutation counts in tumors were tracked by counts of expanded intratumoral alpha and beta TCRs.

Time point indicated: sample taken at primary tumor resection. Germline CDR1 is SNHLY and CDR2 is FYNNEI. This CDR3 spans 15 amino acids. Trimming shortened V by 7 bases and J by 3 bases, and 19 bases separated the two germline ends. TCRdb fed the 5' RACE reads into MiXCR, producing one record per CDR3 protein. The table includes 13,000 or so distinct CDR3 sequences, 3.2% detected once. The sequenced sample was lung tumor tissue, obtained at surgery. The clonotype comes from a male donor with early-stage non-small cell lung cancer. The rearrangement joins TRBV2 to TRBJ2-7; TRBD2 might be the D (6 bases). CDR3 sequence: CASTKAAGSLYEQYF. DNA for the CDR3: TGTGCCAGCACCAAGGCGGCGGGGTCACTCTACGAGCAGTACTTC.